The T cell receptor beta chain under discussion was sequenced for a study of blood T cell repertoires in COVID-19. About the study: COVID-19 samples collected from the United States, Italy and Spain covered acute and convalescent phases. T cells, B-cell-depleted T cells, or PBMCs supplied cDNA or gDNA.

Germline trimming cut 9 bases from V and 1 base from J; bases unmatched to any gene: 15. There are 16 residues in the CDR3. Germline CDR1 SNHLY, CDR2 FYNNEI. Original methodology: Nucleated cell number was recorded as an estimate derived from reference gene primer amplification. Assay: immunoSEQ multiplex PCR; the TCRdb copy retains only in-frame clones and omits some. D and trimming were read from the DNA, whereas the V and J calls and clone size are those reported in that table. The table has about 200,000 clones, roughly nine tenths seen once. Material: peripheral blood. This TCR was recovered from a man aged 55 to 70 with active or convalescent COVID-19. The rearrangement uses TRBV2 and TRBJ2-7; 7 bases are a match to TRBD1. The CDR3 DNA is TGTGCCAGTGGTTCCCTTCCTGACAGGGTTTCCTACGAGCAGTACTTC. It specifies CASGSLPDRVSYEQYF.